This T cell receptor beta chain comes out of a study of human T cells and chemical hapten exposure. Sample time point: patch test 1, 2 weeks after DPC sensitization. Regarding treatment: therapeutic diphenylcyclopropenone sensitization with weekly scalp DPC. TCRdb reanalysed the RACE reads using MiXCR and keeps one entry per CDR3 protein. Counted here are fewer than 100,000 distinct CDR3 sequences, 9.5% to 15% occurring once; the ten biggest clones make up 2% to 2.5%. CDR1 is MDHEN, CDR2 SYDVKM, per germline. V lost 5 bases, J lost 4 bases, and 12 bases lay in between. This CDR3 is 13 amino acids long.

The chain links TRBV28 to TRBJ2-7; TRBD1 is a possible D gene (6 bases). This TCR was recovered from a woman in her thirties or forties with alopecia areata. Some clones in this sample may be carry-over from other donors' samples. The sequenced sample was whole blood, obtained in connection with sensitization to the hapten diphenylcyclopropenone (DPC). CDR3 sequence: CASSSGQQYEQYF. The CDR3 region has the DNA TGTGCCAGCAGTAGCGGACAGCAATACGAGCAGTACTTC.